This T cell receptor beta chain was captured in a study of T cells after yellow fever vaccination. The overall study: Fractions with few cells were prepared using SMART-Seq v4 Ultra Low Input.

There are many counts of this clonotype. What it recognizes is unknown. Study-level points and caveats: The secondary response peaked faster, at day 5 versus 15, but was weaker. Most primary-vaccination clones reappeared after the booster (about 97% CD4, approximately 88% CD8). FACS-sorted repertoires could harbor abundant contaminating bulk-population clonotypes.

TCRdb ran MiXCR on the 5' RACE reads and lists one entry per CDR3 protein. The data contain hundreds of thousands of distinct CDR3 sequences, roughly 14% of them singletons. Germline assignment: CDR1 SGHRS and CDR2 YFSETQ. Between the trimmed V and J ends, which lost 5 bases and 7 bases, there was a span of 25 bases. The CDR3 is 16 amino acids. The clonotype was recovered from a man aged 25 to 45 who received the YFV17D yellow fever vaccine. The chain joins TRBV5-1 to TRBJ2-7; no firm D call. The source was PBMCs, collected on the day of the yellow fever booster vaccination. The CDR3 region is CASRQLSVPLRREQYF. For the CDR3, the DNA is TGCGCCAGCAGGCAATTGAGCGTCCCCCTCAGAAGAGAGCAGTACTTC. Drawing the rest from reference TRBV5-1 and TRBJ2-7, the complete variable domain is KAGVTQTPRYLIKTRGQQVTLSCSPISGHRSVSWYQQTPGQGLQFLFEYFSETQRNKGNFPGRFSGRQFSNSRSEMNVSTLELGDSALYLCASRQLSVPLRREQYFGPGTRLTVT.